Presented here are 16 T cell receptor beta chains from one specimen sequenced in a study of blood T cell repertoires in COVID-19 (dated by TCRdb to about 2020). Libraries came from the immunoSEQ multiplex PCR assay. TCRdb provides this immuneACCESS table in a form limited to in-frame rearrangements. Some clones are lacking; in checked studies, under half of them reflect an unresolved V gene, and why the rest are absent is not known. The sample table contains 150,000 to 200,000 clones; only one count was recorded for approximately 78% of them. 2.5% to 3% of the sample goes to the ten largest clones. The material sequenced was peripheral blood. The receptors derive from a woman aged 80 or older with active or convalescent COVID-19.

The chain couples TRBV7-9 to TRBJ2-7; the match to TRBD1 covers 7 bases. The CDR3 covers 13 residues. The germline CDR1 and CDR2 sequences are SEHNR and FQNEAQ (reference sequence). V shed 5 bases and J 5 bases; nucleotides not matched to a gene: 6. The CDR3 loop reads CASSRTGVDEQYF. The CDR3 DNA sequence: TGTGCCAGCAGCCGAACAGGGGTGGACGAGCAGTACTTC.

This clone has only a few counts. This sequence joins TRBV5-1 and TRBJ1-3; D perhaps matches TRBD1 (5 bases). The CDR3 is made up of 16 amino acids. V was pared by 3 bases and J by 0 bases, with 13 bases between. CDR1 and CDR2 from the germline V gene are SGHRS and YFSETQ. The CDR3 sequence: CASSYGHPDSGNTIYF. The CDR3 nucleotides read TGCGCCAGCAGCTACGGACATCCGGACTCTGGAAACACCATATATTTT.

CDR3 DNA sequence: TGCGCCAGCAGCTTAAGTGGGACAGCCAGTAACACCGGGGAGCTGTTTTTT. This translates into CASSLSGTASNTGELFF. The chain employs TRBV5-1 and TRBJ2-2; 7 bases match TRBD1. Germline V lookup: CDR1 SGHRS, CDR2 YFSETQ. Germline trimming cut 2 bases from V and 2 bases from J; bases unmatched to any gene: 9. This CDR3 spans 17 amino acids.

This clone appeared many times. The rearrangement joins TRBV12-3 or TRBV12-4 to TRBJ1-5, with D tentatively TRBD1 (5 bases). The V and J ends lost 6 bases and 4 bases respectively, with 10 bases between them. The CDR3 sequence is 13 residues long. The CDR3 DNA reads TGTGCCAGCAGCTGGGCAGGGAATCAGCCCCAGCATTTT. This encodes CASSWAGNQPQHF.

V gene TRBV7-2 combines with J gene TRBJ2-3; 9 bases are a match to TRBD2. Trimming at V came to 5 bases and at J to 7 bases, leaving 10 bases not matched to a gene. The CDR3 has 15 amino acids. Germline loops: CDR1 SGHTA, CDR2 FQGNSA. In DNA, the CDR3 is TGTGCCAGCAGCAGCCCAGGGCGGGGGGGTCATACGCAGTATTTT. Translating it yields CASSSPGRGGHTQYF. Combining the CDR3 with reference TRBV7-2 and TRBJ2-3 gives the whole variable domain GAGVSQSPSNKVTEKGKDVELRCDPISGHTALYWYRQSLGQGLEFLIYFQGNSAPDKSGLPSDRFSAERTGGSVSTLTIQRTQQEDSAVYLCASSSPGRGGHTQYFGPGTRLTVL.

The rearrangement links TRBV4-2 to TRBJ2-1; 15 bases agree with TRBD2. CDR3 length equals 16 residues. Germline CDR1 and CDR2: LGHNA and YNFKEQ. The trim removed 2 bases at V and 13 bases at J, leaving 9 bases unmatched. As DNA, the CDR3 is TGTGCCAGCAGCCAACCCCGGACTAGCGGGGGGGCAATTCAGTTCTTC. Its protein is CASSQPRTSGGAIQFF.

CDR3 coding DNA: TGTGCCAGCATTCCCGACAGGGGAGATACGCAGTATTTT. Its protein product is CASIPDRGDTQYF. This chain links TRBV2 with TRBJ2-3, with TRBD1 matching 8 bases. The V gene's germline CDR1 is SNHLY and CDR2 FYNNEI. V gave up 7 bases and J gave up 5 bases; unmatched junction bases: 5. This CDR3 region has 13 residues. Filled out from reference TRBV2 and TRBJ2-3, the complete variable domain reads EPEVTQTPSHQVTQMGQEVILRCVPISNHLYFYWYRQILGQKVEFLVSFYNNEISEKSEIFDDQFSVERPDGSNFTLKIRSTKLEDSAMYFCASIPDRGDTQYFGPGTRLTVL.

This clone was picked up one time. The V and J genes are TRBV19 and TRBJ1-2, with 7 positions matching TRBD1. CDR1 is LNHDA, CDR2 SQIVND, per germline (reference sequence). The CDR3 is 18 residues long. Trimming at V came to 8 bases and at J to 0 bases, leaving 18 bases not matched to a gene. The CDR3 DNA sequence: TGTGCCAGTTTGGTCCCCCGGGACAGACTTCTAGCTAACTATGGCTACACCTTC. Translating gives CASLVPRDRLLANYGYTF.

This clone came up once. The chain carries TRBV11-2 and TRBJ2-1, with TRBD2 identical over 14 bases. This CDR3 has 18 amino acids. Germline lookup yields CDR1 SGHAT and CDR2 FQNNGV. J gave up 7 bases and V 5 bases, and 13 bases lay outside the gene matches. As DNA, the CDR3 is TGTGCCAGCAGCCCCATCGCCGGACTAGCGGGGGGCGGGAATGAGCAGTTCTTC. Its translation: CASSPIAGLAGGGNEQFF. The variable domain in full, completed from reference TRBV11-2 and TRBJ2-1, reads EAGVAQSPRYKIIEKRQSVAFWCNPISGHATLYWYQQILGQGPKLLIQFQNNGVVDDSQLPKDRFSAERLKGVDSTLKIQPAKLEDSAVYLCASSPIAGLAGGGNEQFFGPGTRLTVL.

This clone was seen more than once but under ten times. The chain combines TRBV13 with TRBJ2-2; D gene unclear. The CDR3 runs to 14 residues. V lost 0 bases and J 1 base, leaving 3 bases between the germline ends. Germline V CDR1 and CDR2: PRHDT, FYEKMQ (reference sequence). In nucleotides, the CDR3 is TGTGCCAGCAGCTTAGGCAAGAACACCGGGGAGCTGTTTTTT. Translating gives CASSLGKNTGELFF.

The rearrangement links TRBV24-1 to TRBJ2-5; 9 bases map to TRBD2. V shed 4 bases and J 4 bases; nucleotides not matched to a gene: 12. The CDR3 has 17 amino acids. Germline CDR1 KGHDR, CDR2 SFDVKD. For the CDR3, the DNA is TGTGCCACCAGTGAATGGACTAGCGTTTGGGGGTTAGAGACCCAGTACTTC. Its translation: CATSEWTSVWGLETQYF.

This clone was observed a handful of times. The chain has TRBV28 and TRBJ1-5, with 7 bases that match TRBD1. J gave up 7 bases and V 2 bases, and 11 bases lay outside the gene matches. The germline CDR1 and CDR2 sequences are MDHEN and SYDVKM. The CDR3 length is 16 residues. The CDR3 sequence: CASSLPTTGLRQPQHF. DNA for the CDR3: TGTGCCAGCAGTTTACCGACGACAGGGTTACGGCAGCCCCAGCATTTT.

V is TRBV6-5 and J is TRBJ1-1; 7 bases agree with TRBD1. The germline V gene encodes CDR1 MNHEY and CDR2 SVGAGI. Losses at the gene ends were 6 bases for V and 1 base for J; bases not matched to a gene: 2. There are 13 residues in the CDR3. The CDR3 protein is CASRGTANTEAFF. The CDR3, as DNA: TGTGCCAGCAGGGGGACAGCGAACACTGAAGCTTTCTTT.

This chain joins TRBV10-3 and TRBJ1-1; D uncertain. Trimming cost V 11 bases and J 0 bases, with 7 bases left between them. The CDR3 runs to 11 residues. In germline, CDR1 is ENHRY, CDR2 SYGVKD. DNA for the CDR3: TGTGCCGCCGGTCTGAACACTGAAGCTTTCTTT. It codes for CAAGLNTEAFF.

The CDR3 protein is CSVQTSGGRPEKLFF. The CDR3 bases are TGCAGCGTTCAAACCTCCGGGGGGCGACCCGAAAAACTGTTTTTT. The chain combines TRBV29-1 with TRBJ1-4, with TRBD1 as a possible D gene (6 bases). CDR1 and CDR2 (germline): SQVTM, ANQGSEA. The CDR3 runs to 15 residues. Trimming shortened V by 5 bases and J by 8 bases, and 21 bases separated the two germline ends. Variable domain in full (rest from reference TRBV29-1 and TRBJ1-4): SAVISQKPSRDICQRGTSLTIQCQVDSQVTMMFWYRQQPGQSLTLIATANQGSEATYESGFVIDKFPISRPNLTFSTLTVSNMSPEDSSIYLCSVQTSGGRPEKLFFGSGTQLSVL.

V usage is TRBV5-4 and J usage is TRBJ1-2; D is undetermined. The V gene lost 4 bases and the J gene lost 4 bases, with 14 bases spanning the gap. The germline V gene encodes CDR1 SGHNT and CDR2 YYREEE (reference sequence). The CDR3 totals 14 residues. The CDR3 reads CASSADIWSYGYTF. In DNA, the CDR3 is TGTGCCAGCAGCGCCGATATTTGGAGCTATGGCTACACCTTC.